What follows are 17 T cell receptor beta chains derived from one specimen sequenced in a study of cytomegalovirus exposure and HLA in healthy donors. The method was immunoSEQ multiplex PCR; TCRdb's version includes in-frame clones alone and lacks a portion of them. The sample has fewer than 70,000 clones; 85% to 95% are singletons. The sequenced material came from PBMCs. The receptors derive from a woman aged 18-30 years in good health and CMV-seropositive.

This chain connects TRBV28 to TRBJ2-6; 8 nucleotides align to TRBD2. Germline V gene data show CDR1 as MDHEN and CDR2 as SYDVKM. CDR3 length: 15 amino acids. Trimming cost V 6 bases and J 1 base; bases outside gene matches: 2. Written as DNA, the CDR3 is TGTGCCAGCAGCCGGGGGGGATCTGGGGCCAACGTCCTGACTTTC. Its protein product is CASSRGGSGANVLTF.

This rearrangement joins TRBV27 to TRBJ1-4; D remains unclear. CDR1 is MNHEY, CDR2 SMNVEV, per germline (reference sequence). This CDR3 is built from 13 residues. Trimming took 3 bases from V and 7 from J, leaving 9 bases between them. This CDR3 reads CASSLREGEKLFF. CDR3 sequence (DNA): TGTGCCAGCAGTTTGAGGGAGGGTGAAAAACTGTTTTTT.

This chain links TRBV2 with TRBJ2-7; a weak D match, TRBD1 (5 bases). The CDR3 loop spans 14 amino acids. Germline CDR1 and CDR2: SNHLY and FYNNEI. The ends were cut back, 1 base at V and 3 bases at J, with 10 bases in the middle. CDR3 nucleotides: TGTGCCAGCAGTGAAGGGACAAGCTACTACGAGCAGTACTTC. Translated, it gives CASSEGTSYYEQYF.

CDR3 in amino acids: CASSVEQGEGKETQYF. CDR3 nucleotide sequence: TGTGCCAGCAGCGTGGAACAGGGGGAGGGTAAAGAGACCCAGTACTTC. The chain carries TRBV9 and TRBJ2-5; tentatively, D is TRBD1 (8 bases). V dropped 2 bases and J dropped 3 bases, with 17 bases sitting between them. CDR1 and CDR2 (germline): SGDLS, YYNGEE. The CDR3 is 16 residues long.

V and J are TRBV5-5 and TRBJ2-3, with unresolved D. This CDR3 spans 12 amino acids. The germline V and J ends were trimmed by 3 bases and 2 bases, with 4 bases remaining between them. Germline lookup yields CDR1 SGHKS and CDR2 YYEKEE (reference sequence). DNA of the CDR3: TGTGCCAGCAGCTCCCACACAGATACGCAGTATTTT. It encodes CASSSHTDTQYF.

The V gene is TRBV19, the J gene TRBJ2-1, with 9 positions matching TRBD1. With 3 bases clipped from V and 8 bases from J, the junction kept 11 bases outside the gene matches. CDR3 length equals 16 residues. Looked up from germline, CDR1 is LNHDA and CDR2 is SQIVND (reference sequence). The CDR3 loop is CASSMGPGQGGDEQFF. DNA of the CDR3: TGTGCCAGTAGTATGGGACCGGGACAGGGCGGCGATGAGCAGTTCTTC.

This clone was seen a few times. The gene calls are TRBV2 and TRBJ2-7, with 9 bases matching TRBD1. The ends lost 6 bases at V and 0 bases at J; junction bases unmatched: 15. CDR3 length equals 18 residues. Germline CDR1 and CDR2: SNHLY and FYNNEI. The CDR3 DNA reads as TGTGCCAGCAGGGATATCACCTATGGACAGGGGAGCTCCTACGAGCAGTACTTC. Encoded protein: CASRDITYGQGSSYEQYF.

V usage is TRBV6-1 and J usage is TRBJ1-2; possible D gene TRBD1, 5 bases. The V end was cut by 7 bases, the J end by 10 bases, with 19 bases between. This CDR3 has 13 amino acids. Germline values: CDR1 MNHNS, CDR2 SASEGT. The CDR3 sequence: CASTSGRGWYYTF. The CDR3 DNA sequence: TGTGCCAGCACCTCGGGGAGGGGATGGTACTACACCTTC.

The chain combines TRBV15 with TRBJ1-1; a possible D gene is TRBD1 (6 bases). The V end lost 0 bases, the J end lost 8 bases, and 16 bases lay between the germline ends. CDR3 length: 15 amino acids. Germline V gene data show CDR1 as LNHNV and CDR2 as YYDKDF (reference sequence). The CDR3 DNA reads TGTGCCACCAGCAGAGATGTGAGGGGGTTCCACGAAGCTTTCTTT. This gives the protein CATSRDVRGFHEAFF. Supplemented by reference TRBV15 and TRBJ1-1, the full variable domain reads DAMVIQNPRYQVTQFGKPVTLSCSQTLNHNVMYWYQQKSSQAPKLLFHYYDKDFNNEADTPDNFQSRRPNTSFCFLDIRSPGLGDTAMYLCATSRDVRGFHEAFFGQGTRLTVV.

The chain uses TRBV19 and TRBJ1-1; a possible D gene is TRBD1 (6 bases). The CDR3 runs to 15 residues. Germline CDR1 and CDR2: LNHDA and SQIVND (reference sequence). The V end lost 6 bases, the J end lost 4 bases, and 18 bases lay between the germline ends. CDR3 sequence (DNA): TGTGCCAGTAGCATAACAAAGGGACAACCCACTGAAGCTTTCTTT. The encoded protein is CASSITKGQPTEAFF.

The V gene is TRBV6-5, the J gene TRBJ2-5, with 10 bases matching TRBD2. J lost 2 bases, V lost 9 bases, and 6 bases had no gene match. Germline V gene lookup returns CDR1 MNHEY and CDR2 SVGAGI. This CDR3 is built from 14 residues. CDR3 sequence (DNA): TGTGCCAGTACAAGCGGGAGGGGGCAAGAGACCCAGTACTTC. Amino acid sequence: CASTSGRGQETQYF.

This sequence joins TRBV5-6 and TRBJ2-1; 7 positions match TRBD1. V trimming: 5 bases; J trimming: 4 bases; junction bases outside the gene matches: 6. The CDR3 is made up of 14 amino acids. Germline V gene sequence: CDR1 SGHDT, CDR2 YYEEEE. Here the CDR3 reads CASSWGQTYNEQFF. In DNA form, the CDR3 reads TGTGCCAGCAGTTGGGGACAGACTTACAATGAGCAGTTCTTC. Based on the CDR3 plus reference TRBV5-6 and TRBJ2-1, the full variable domain is DAGVTQSPTHLIKTRGQQVTLRCSPKSGHDTVSWYQQALGQGPQFIFQYYEEEERQRGNFPDRFSGHQFPNYSSELNVNALLLGDSALYLCASSWGQTYNEQFFGPGTRLTVL.

This rearrangement joins TRBV5-1 to TRBJ2-3, with 8 bases that match TRBD2. Germline CDR1 and CDR2: SGHRS and YFSETQ. The CDR3 consists of 16 residues. The ends lost 7 bases at V and 2 bases at J; junction bases unmatched: 12. The CDR3 region has the DNA TGCGCCAGCCGCCCGCTACTAGCGGAGAACACAGATACGCAGTATTTT. This sequence encodes CASRPLLAENTDTQYF.

The chain recombines TRBV28 with TRBJ2-7, with TRBD1 identical over 9 bases. This CDR3 region has 15 residues. The V gene end was trimmed by 7 bases and the J gene end by 1 base; junction bases not matched to a gene: 8. Germline assignment: CDR1 MDHEN and CDR2 SYDVKM. CDR3 region: CASILAGTGSYEQYF. The CDR3 DNA is TGTGCCAGCATCTTGGCCGGGACAGGGTCCTACGAGCAGTACTTC.

Worth noting for this clone: Its ends do not fully match the called genes, so a read error is possible. The chain recombines TRBV7-7 with TRBJ2-2, with 9 positions matching TRBD1. This CDR3 is 14 amino acids long. The germline gives CDR1 SSHAT, CDR2 FNYEAQ (reference sequence). CDR3 loop: CASSRGQGTGELFF. The CDR3 DNA is TGTGCTAGCAGCCGCGGACAGGGGACCGGGGAGCTGTTTTTT.

V usage is TRBV29-1 and J usage is TRBJ1-1, with D uncertain. V shed 7 bases and J shed 5 bases, with 17 bases lying between them. The germline gives CDR1 SQVTM, CDR2 ANQGSEA. The length of the CDR3 is 13 residues. The CDR3: CSAGPTEATEAFF. In DNA form, the CDR3 reads TGCAGCGCTGGTCCGACCGAGGCTACTGAAGCTTTCTTT. The whole variable domain, filled in from reference TRBV29-1 and TRBJ1-1, reads SAVISQKPSRDICQRGTSLTIQCQVDSQVTMMFWYRQQPGQSLTLIATANQGSEATYESGFVIDKFPISRPNLTFSTLTVSNMSPEDSSIYLCSAGPTEATEAFFGQGTRLTVV.

The V call is TRBV7-2, the J call TRBJ2-1; TRBD2 agrees at 8 bases. Per germline, CDR1 SGHTA and CDR2 FQGNSA. This CDR3 region has 18 residues. V was clipped by 0 bases and J by 0 bases; unmatched bases: 7. Here the CDR3 reads CASSLALSGGSSYNEQFF. The CDR3 DNA follows: TGTGCCAGCAGCTTAGCCTTGTCGGGGGGGAGCTCCTACAATGAGCAGTTCTTC.